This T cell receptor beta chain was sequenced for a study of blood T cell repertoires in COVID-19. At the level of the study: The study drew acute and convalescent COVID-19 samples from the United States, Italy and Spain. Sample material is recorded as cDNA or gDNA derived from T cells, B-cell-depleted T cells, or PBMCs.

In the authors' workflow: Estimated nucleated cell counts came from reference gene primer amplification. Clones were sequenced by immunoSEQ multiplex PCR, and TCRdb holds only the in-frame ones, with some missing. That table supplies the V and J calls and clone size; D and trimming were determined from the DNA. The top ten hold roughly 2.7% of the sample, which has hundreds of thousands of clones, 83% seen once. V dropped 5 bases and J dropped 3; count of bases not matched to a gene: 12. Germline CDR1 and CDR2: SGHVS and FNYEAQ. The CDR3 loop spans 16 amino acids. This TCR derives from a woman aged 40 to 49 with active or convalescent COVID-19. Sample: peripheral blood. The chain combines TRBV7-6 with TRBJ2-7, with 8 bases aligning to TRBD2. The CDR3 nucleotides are TGTGCCAGCAGCCAAGCGTTAGCGGGGATTAACTACGAGCAGTACTTC. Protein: CASSQALAGINYEQYF.